The clone carrying this T cell receptor (beta chain) was counted only a few times. Its antigen is unknown. The sample comes from a study of T-cell reconstitution after alpha-beta-depleted transplantation in children. Study-level results: The origin of alpha-beta T cells about two months after transplant was reportedly several hundred expanded graft clones. Elevated TCRbeta diversity at day 60 was traced, in some patients, to surviving recipient T cells and thymic progenitors.

The CDR3 runs 14 residues. The V gene end was trimmed by 7 bases and the J gene end by 3 bases; junction bases not matched to a gene: 3. Researchers prepared the TCRbeta library using unique molecular identifiers, the study reports. TCRdb used MiXCR to reprocess the PCR reads, holding one entry per CDR3 protein. The sample lists fewer than 1 million distinct CDR3 sequences; 16% were seen once. The source was PBMCs, mostly from graft donor cells, collected 360 days after TCRalphabeta/CD19-depleted stem cell transplant. The source of this sequence is a male patient under 18 who had a stem cell transplant for acute lymphoblastic leukemia, so the T cells may come from the graft donor. The chain links TRBV12-3 or TRBV12-4 to TRBJ2-1, with 10 bases identical to TRBD2. The CDR3 loop is CASIIAGGYNEQFF. As DNA, the CDR3 is TGTGCCAGCATTATAGCGGGAGGCTACAATGAGCAGTTCTTC.